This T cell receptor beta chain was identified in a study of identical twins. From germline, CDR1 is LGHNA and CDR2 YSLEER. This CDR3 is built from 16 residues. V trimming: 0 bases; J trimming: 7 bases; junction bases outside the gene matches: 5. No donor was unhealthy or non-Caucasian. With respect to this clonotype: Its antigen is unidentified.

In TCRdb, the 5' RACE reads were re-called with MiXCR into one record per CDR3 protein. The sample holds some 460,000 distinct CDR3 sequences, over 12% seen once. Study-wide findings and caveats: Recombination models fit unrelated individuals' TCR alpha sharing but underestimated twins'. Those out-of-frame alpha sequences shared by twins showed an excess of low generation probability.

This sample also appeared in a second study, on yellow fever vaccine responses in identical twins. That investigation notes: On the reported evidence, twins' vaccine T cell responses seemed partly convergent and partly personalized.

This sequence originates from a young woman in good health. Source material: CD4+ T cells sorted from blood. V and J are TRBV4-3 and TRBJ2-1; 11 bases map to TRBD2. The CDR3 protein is CASSQDPSSGRNEQFF. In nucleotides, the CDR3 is TGCGCCAGCAGCCAAGATCCGTCTAGCGGGAGGAATGAGCAGTTCTTC.